The T cell receptor (beta chain) under discussion was sequenced for a study of Ad26.COV2.S vaccination and SARS-CoV-2 variants. Across the study: Donor was assigned to the Ad26.COV2.S arm of trial COV1001.

CDR1 is SGHAT and CDR2 is FQNNGV in the germline V gene. This CDR3 is built from 15 residues. Between the trimmed V and J ends, which lost 0 bases and 4 bases, there was a span of 13 bases. Treatment: about 20 received Ad26.COV2.S at low or high dose, single or two shots; 5 received placebo; per-sample allocation not given. After the first vaccine or placebo injection, samples were drawn on day 63. Repertoires were generated with immunoSEQ multiplex PCR, while TCRdb's copy carries only in-frame clones and drops some. The data contain 360,000 or so clones, roughly 84% of them singletons. This receptor was obtained from a person aged 18-60 years who received the Ad26.COV2.S COVID-19 vaccine or a placebo. The sample in question was peripheral blood, obtained in a trial of Ad26.COV2.S vaccine versus placebo. V is TRBV11-2 and J is TRBJ2-7; tentative D call: TRBD1 (6 bases). CDR3 loop: CASSLDHGTTYEQYF. The CDR3 bases are TGTGCCAGCAGCTTAGATCATGGGACAACTTACGAGCAGTACTTC.